The 32 T cell receptor beta chains presented below share a single source sample, sequenced in a study of shared clonotypes between healthy human individuals. The assay was immunoSEQ multiplex PCR, and TCRdb's table has in-frame clones only and misses some. The sample has more than 1 million clones; roughly 74% are singletons. The sample taken for sequencing was memory CD4+ T cells from PBMCs. Stated subset: CD45RA-negative fraction. Receptors originate from a man between 18 and 35 years old in good health. Some clones in this sample may be carry-over from other donors' samples.

V usage is TRBV11-3 and J usage is TRBJ2-5, with D possibly matching TRBD1 (6 bases). Germline V gene lookup returns CDR1 SGHNT and CDR2 YENEEA. The CDR3 length is 12 residues. V lost 4 bases and J 5 bases, leaving 8 bases between the germline ends. CDR3 bases: TGTGCCAGCAGCTCCCAGGGGGAGACCCAGTACTTC. Encoded protein: CASSSQGETQYF.

This clone was detected only a few times. At the DNA level, this CDR3 is encoded by other sequences in the same sample as well. The gene calls are TRBV20-1 and TRBJ2-1; D not resolved. Germline V CDR1 and CDR2: DFQATT, SNEGSKA (reference sequence). V was clipped by 2 bases and J by 4 bases, with 3 bases between them. The CDR3 length is 11 residues. The CDR3 sequence is CSARHYNEQFF. The CDR3 DNA sequence: TGCAGTGCTAGACATTACAATGAGCAGTTCTTC.

The chain employs TRBV7-2 and TRBJ2-7, with 11 bases lining up with TRBD1. V trimming: 3 bases; J trimming: 3 bases; junction bases outside the gene matches: 13. CDR1 and CDR2 (germline): SGHTA, FQGNSA. This CDR3 contains 18 residues. The CDR3 DNA follows: TGTGCCAGCAGCTTGACCCAACATCCCGGGACAGGGGGCTACGAGCAGTACTTC. Translation gives CASSLTQHPGTGGYEQYF.

The chain employs TRBV28 and TRBJ2-7; 13 bases align to TRBD2. The CDR3 runs to 19 residues. Germline CDR1 and CDR2: MDHEN and SYDVKM. Germline trimming cut 7 bases from V and 5 bases from J; bases unmatched to any gene: 20. In DNA, the CDR3 is TGTGCCAGCAAACCCTGGGGTGGGACTAGCGGGGCCCGGACCCACGAGCAGTACTTC. Protein: CASKPWGGTSGARTHEQYF. Supplemented by reference TRBV28 and TRBJ2-7, the full variable domain reads DVKVTQSSRYLVKRTGEKVFLECVQDMDHENMFWYRQDPGLGLRLIYFSYDVKMKEKGDIPEGYSVSREKKERFSLILESASTNQTSMYLCASKPWGGTSGARTHEQYFGPGTRLTVT.

The chain carries TRBV5-1 and TRBJ2-6; 12 bases line up with TRBD1. The CDR3 is 20 amino acids. V was clipped by 4 bases and J by 4 bases; unmatched bases: 15. Germline V lookup: CDR1 SGHRS, CDR2 YFSETQ. This CDR3 is CASSRTTPGQGAPGANVLTF. DNA of the CDR3: TGCGCCAGCAGCCGAACGACACCGGGACAGGGGGCGCCGGGGGCCAACGTCCTGACTTTC.

The gene calls are TRBV7-9 and TRBJ2-2, with 7 nucleotides matching TRBD1. The J segment lost 4 bases and the V segment lost 6 bases, leaving 14 bases of the junction unmatched. The germline V gene has CDR1 SEHNR and CDR2 FQNEAQ (reference sequence). CDR3 size: 17 residues. The CDR3 loop reads CASSLRSDRAGTGELFF. The CDR3 DNA reads as TGTGCCAGCAGTCTTAGGAGCGACAGGGCGGGCACCGGGGAGCTGTTTTTT.

The genes are TRBV19 and TRBJ2-7; D remains unclear. V lost 10 bases to trimming and J lost 2 bases, with 12 bases between them. Germline CDR1 is LNHDA and CDR2 is SQIVND (reference sequence). This CDR3 has 12 residues. The CDR3 DNA is TGTGCCACGTCCGTTGTCCCCTACGAGCAGTACTTC. It codes for CATSVVPYEQYF. Drawing the rest from reference TRBV19 and TRBJ2-7, the complete variable domain is DGGITQSPKYLFRKEGQNVTLSCEQNLNHDAMYWYRQDPGQGLRLIYYSQIVNDFQKGDIAEGYSVSREKKESFPLTVTSAQKNPTAFYLCATSVVPYEQYFGPGTRLTVT.

The rearrangement uses TRBV29-1 and TRBJ2-3; D may correspond to TRBD1 or TRBD2 (5 bases each). Trimming removed 4 bases from V and 2 bases from J, with 19 bases in between. Germline values: CDR1 SQVTM, CDR2 ANQGSEA. There are 16 residues in the CDR3. The DNA for the CDR3 is TGCAGCGTTGTTCGGCTGGGGGACCACATCACAGATACGCAGTATTTT. It specifies CSVVRLGDHITDTQYF.

This chain joins TRBV25-1 and TRBJ2-1; D is ambiguous. Trimming removed 3 bases from V and 5 bases from J, with 11 bases in between. Germline V gene lookup returns CDR1 MGHDK and CDR2 SYGVNS. This CDR3 spans 14 amino acids. CDR3 region: CASSDVGGHNEQFF. Here the CDR3 DNA reads TGTGCCAGCAGTGACGTGGGTGGCCACAATGAGCAGTTCTTC.

This rearrangement joins TRBV5-4 to TRBJ2-5; the D gene could be TRBD1 or TRBD2 (5 bases each). Trimming removed 2 bases at V and 2 bases at J, with 10 bases between. The germline V gene has CDR1 SGHNT and CDR2 YYREEE (reference sequence). The CDR3 runs 14 residues. The CDR3 coding sequence is TGTGCCAGCAGCTTTGGGACCCAACAAGAGACCCAGTACTTC. It translates to CASSFGTQQETQYF. The full variable domain, its missing parts supplied by reference TRBV5-4 and TRBJ2-5, is ETGVTQSPTHLIKTRGQQVTLRCSSQSGHNTVSWYQQALGQGPQFIFQYYREEENGRGNFPPRFSGLQFPNYSSELNVNALELDDSALYLCASSFGTQQETQYFGPGTRLLVL.

The chain recombines TRBV4-3 with TRBJ2-2, with D possibly matching TRBD2 (7 bases). Germline CDR1 LGHNA, CDR2 YSLEER. Trimming removed 7 bases from V and 7 bases from J, with 16 bases in between. CDR3 length: 14 residues. CDR3 nucleotide sequence: TGCGCCAGCACCAGGGGCCCGGGAGGCGGGGAGCTGTTTTTT. It encodes CASTRGPGGGELFF.

The gene calls are TRBV27 and TRBJ2-3; D ambiguous. Germline CDR1 is MNHEY and CDR2 is SMNVEV (reference sequence). V lost 2 bases, J lost 2 bases, and 5 bases lay in between. There are 13 residues in the CDR3. The CDR3 loop is CASSLPSTDTQYF. CDR3 nucleotide sequence: TGTGCCAGCAGTTTACCCTCCACAGATACGCAGTATTTT.

This clone showed up just a few times. This chain connects TRBV7-9 to TRBJ2-7; 10 bases map to TRBD1. Looked up from germline, CDR1 is SEHNR and CDR2 is FQNEAQ (reference sequence). V was clipped by 3 bases and J by 6 bases; unmatched bases: 5. CDR3 length equals 14 residues. CDR3 DNA: TGTGCCAGCAGCTTGGGGACAGGGGAGCCCGAGCAGTACTTC. Its translation: CASSLGTGEPEQYF.

This chain uses TRBV5-5 with TRBJ1-2; no firm D call. With 5 bases removed from V and 4 bases from J, the gap between germline ends came to 18 bases. CDR3 length: 15 amino acids. CDR1 is SGHKS and CDR2 is YYEKEE in the germline V gene (reference sequence). The DNA of the CDR3 is TGTGCCAGCAGTAATACCCCGGACGCGATCTATGGCTACACCTTC. This translates into CASSNTPDAIYGYTF.

This rearrangement joins TRBV7-9 to TRBJ2-7, with TRBD2 matching over 8 bases. The germline CDR1 and CDR2 sequences are SEHNR and FQNEAQ (reference sequence). This CDR3 is 16 amino acids long. V dropped 3 bases and J dropped 5; count of bases not matched to a gene: 12. CDR3 in amino acids: CASSFGRGDGADEQYF. The CDR3 nucleotides read TGTGCCAGCAGCTTCGGGAGGGGAGACGGGGCCGACGAGCAGTACTTC.

This chain links TRBV28 with TRBJ2-2; D call uncertain. The CDR3 has 15 amino acids. V shed 2 bases and J shed 4 bases, with 11 bases lying between them. Germline V gene lookup returns CDR1 MDHEN and CDR2 SYDVKM. The CDR3 sequence: CASSLIGSGTGELFF. The CDR3 region has the DNA TGTGCCAGCAGTTTAATCGGTTCCGGCACCGGGGAGCTGTTTTTT.

This sequence joins TRBV27 and TRBJ2-4; D is perhaps TRBD1 or TRBD2 (5 bases each). The CDR3 length is 14 residues. Germline V gives CDR1 MNHEY, CDR2 SMNVEV (reference sequence). Trimming took 5 bases from V and 10 from J, leaving 18 bases between them. The chain's CDR3 is CASSDVGRSGIQYF. The DNA of the CDR3 is TGTGCCAGCAGTGACGTGGGACGCTCGGGGATTCAGTACTTC.

V gene TRBV5-1 combines with J gene TRBJ1-4; 7 bases line up with TRBD1. The CDR3 length is 14 residues. Germline-derived CDR1 and CDR2 are SGHRS and YFSETQ. V trimming: 4 bases; J trimming: 8 bases; junction bases outside the gene matches: 8. The CDR3 here is CASSPGGGREKLFF. CDR3 DNA: TGCGCCAGCAGCCCAGGAGGGGGCAGGGAAAAACTGTTTTTT. Together with reference TRBV5-1 and TRBJ1-4, the CDR3 gives the full variable domain: KAGVTQTPRYLIKTRGQQVTLSCSPISGHRSVSWYQQTPGQGLQFLFEYFSETQRNKGNFPGRFSGRQFSNSRSEMNVSTLELGDSALYLCASSPGGGREKLFFGSGTQLSVL.

The chain joins TRBV7-8 to TRBJ2-7; D might be TRBD2 (7 bases). The CDR3 is made up of 18 amino acids. Germline V gene sequence: CDR1 SGHVS, CDR2 FQNEAQ. Trimming pared 1 base from V and 0 bases from J, leaving 19 bases between. The DNA for the CDR3 is TGTGCCAGCAGCTTAGTCAGGGGAGGGGGGGAAAGCTCCTACGAGCAGTACTTC. This translates into CASSLVRGGGESSYEQYF.

This CDR3 reads CASSWPGTYEQYF. CDR3 nucleotide sequence: TGTGCCAGCAGCTGGCCAGGCACTTACGAGCAGTACTTC. This chain joins TRBV5-6 and TRBJ2-7; no firm D call. Deletions cut 3 bases from V and 4 bases from J, with 11 bases between. The germline CDR1 and CDR2 sequences are SGHDT and YYEEEE. The CDR3 spans 13 residues.

The chain couples TRBV5-1 to TRBJ1-2; no reliable D call. The CDR3 runs to 14 residues. V lost 5 bases to trimming and J lost 0 bases, with 11 bases between them. Germline CDR1 is SGHRS and CDR2 is YFSETQ. The CDR3 reads CASRVPGTNYGYTF. The CDR3 nucleotides read TGCGCCAGCAGGGTTCCGGGGACTAACTATGGCTACACCTTC.

The chain recombines TRBV4-2 with TRBJ1-1; D gene ambiguous. In germline, CDR1 is LGHNA, CDR2 YNFKEQ. The CDR3 spans 12 residues. V lost 5 bases, J lost 8 bases, and 12 bases lay in between. The CDR3 nucleotides are TGTGCCAGCAGCGATCTCGACCGGGAAGCTTTCTTT. Protein sequence: CASSDLDREAFF.

The V call is TRBV19, the J call TRBJ2-7; 10 positions match TRBD1. The CDR3 is 13 amino acids. CDR1 is LNHDA, CDR2 SQIVND, per germline (reference sequence). Trimming at V came to 6 bases and at J to 5 bases, leaving 4 bases not matched to a gene. CDR3 coding DNA: TGTGCCAGTAGGAGACAGGGGGCCCACGAGCAGTACTTC. This sequence encodes CASRRQGAHEQYF.

The chain is built from TRBV5-1 and TRBJ2-1; 7 bases are shared with TRBD1. From germline, CDR1 is SGHRS and CDR2 YFSETQ. V was pared by 0 bases and J by 6 bases, with 6 bases of the junction left unmatched. CDR3 length equals 15 residues. The CDR3 DNA sequence: TGCGCCAGCAGCTTGGAGACAGGGTCGCGCAATGAGCAGTTCTTC. Encoded protein: CASSLETGSRNEQFF.

Concerning this clone itself: An end of the junction does not agree with germline; a read error may underlie this. The same CDR3 arises from other DNA sequences in this sample as well. This sequence joins TRBV5-4 and TRBJ2-7; 7 nucleotides align to TRBD1. Germline V gene data show CDR1 as SGHNT and CDR2 as YYREEE (reference sequence). The CDR3 is 15 residues long. The CDR3 sequence is CASSLAFRGTGEQYF. CDR3 coding DNA: TGTGCTAGCAGCTTGGCCTTCAGGGGGACGGGAGAGCAGTACTTC.

This chain joins TRBV28 and TRBJ2-6; D is ambiguous. Trimming stripped 4 bases from V and 0 bases from J, with 1 base between. CDR1 and CDR2 from the germline V gene are MDHEN and SYDVKM. The CDR3 runs to 13 residues. CDR3 loop: CASSSSGANVLTF. DNA for the CDR3: TGTGCCAGCAGTTCCTCTGGGGCCAACGTCCTGACTTTC.

The V and J genes are TRBV19 and TRBJ2-5, with TRBD2 identical over 12 bases. Germline loops: CDR1 LNHDA, CDR2 SQIVND (reference sequence). V dropped 4 bases and J dropped 5; count of bases not matched to a gene: 8. The CDR3 runs 16 residues. CDR3 region: CASSTSGRALWETQYF. The CDR3, as DNA: TGTGCCAGTAGTACTAGCGGGAGGGCCCTGTGGGAGACCCAGTACTTC.

This clone was picked up one time. This chain joins TRBV7-9 and TRBJ2-2, with 11 bases fitting TRBD2. This CDR3 comprises 15 residues. Germline loops: CDR1 SEHNR, CDR2 FQNEAQ (reference sequence). V was clipped by 4 bases and J by 7 bases; unmatched bases: 5. CDR3 nucleotides: TGTGCCAGCAGCTCTCGACTAGCGGGATACGGGGAGCTGTTTTTT. Translation: CASSSRLAGYGELFF.

The genes are TRBV2 and TRBJ1-1, with D perhaps TRBD1 (6 bases). The CDR3 sequence is 15 residues long. Trimming shortened V by 5 bases and J by 1 base, and 14 bases separated the two germline ends. Germline V gene sequence: CDR1 SNHLY, CDR2 FYNNEI. CDR3 in amino acids: CASSFMGAENTEAFF. CDR3 coding DNA: TGTGCCAGCAGTTTTATGGGGGCAGAGAACACTGAAGCTTTCTTT.

The rearrangement joins TRBV10-3 to TRBJ1-1, with D perhaps matching TRBD1 (6 bases). From germline, CDR1 is ENHRY and CDR2 SYGVKD. The V end lost 10 bases, the J end lost 10 bases, and 19 bases lay between the germline ends. The CDR3 spans 12 residues. The CDR3 spells CATNGGRGAAFF. DNA for the CDR3: TGTGCCACCAACGGGGGGCGGGGGGCAGCTTTCTTT.

This clone turned up a few times. This chain uses TRBV11-2 with TRBJ2-1, with TRBD2 matching 8 bases. V lost 5 bases and J lost 7; bases outside the gene matches: 7. Per germline, CDR1 SGHAT and CDR2 FQNNGV. The CDR3 has 14 residues. The CDR3 protein is CASSPVAGLNEQFF. The CDR3, as DNA: TGTGCCAGCAGCCCCGTAGCGGGACTGAATGAGCAGTTCTTC.

The rearrangement links TRBV9 to TRBJ2-1, with a weak D call TRBD2 (6 bases). The germline V gene has CDR1 SGDLS and CDR2 YYNGEE. Trimming shortened V by 6 bases and J by 4 bases, and 20 bases separated the two germline ends. The CDR3 has 16 residues. CDR3 region: CASTLSRGGPYNEQFF. DNA of the CDR3: TGTGCCAGCACCCTGAGCCGTGGAGGGCCGTACAATGAGCAGTTCTTC.